Shown below are 24 T cell receptor beta chains from a single sample sequenced in a study of blood T cell repertoires in COVID-19. The table came from immunoSEQ multiplex PCR; TCRdb's copy has only in-frame clones and leaves some out. The sample lists approximately 260,000 clones; roughly 91% were seen once. Sequencing was performed on PBMCs or T cells enriched from blood (not recorded which). Receptors originate from a woman aged 60-70 years who had recovered from COVID-19.

The V call is TRBV24-1, the J call TRBJ1-2; the match to TRBD1 covers 8 bases. The germline V gene encodes CDR1 KGHDR and CDR2 SFDVKD. The CDR3 has 15 amino acids. V lost 2 bases, J lost 6 bases, and 7 bases stayed unmatched. Here the CDR3 reads CATSDSPGQGNGYTF. The DNA for the CDR3 is TGTGCCACCAGTGATTCGCCTGGACAGGGAAATGGCTACACCTTC.

This chain joins TRBV5-1 and TRBJ1-1; 9 nucleotides align to TRBD1. This CDR3 spans 17 amino acids. Germline loops: CDR1 SGHRS, CDR2 YFSETQ. J lost 6 bases, V lost 6 bases, and 18 bases had no gene match. The CDR3 DNA reads as TGCGCCAGCACAGGAGGGTCGGGACAGGGTGAAACTCCTGAAGCTTTCTTT. Translation gives CASTGGSGQGETPEAFF.

The chain couples TRBV10-3 to TRBJ2-1, with a tentative D call TRBD2 (6 bases). CDR3 length equals 14 residues. The V end was cut by 1 base, the J end by 9 bases, with 13 bases between. Germline assignment: CDR1 ENHRY and CDR2 SYGVKD. CDR3 DNA: TGTGCCATCAGTGAGTGGGGTAGCGGCGCTGAGCAGTTCTTC. Translated: CAISEWGSGAEQFF.

This clone was detected once. The rearrangement joins TRBV11-2 to TRBJ1-2, with 10 bases aligning to TRBD1. The CDR3 loop spans 14 amino acids. Germline CDR1 is SGHAT and CDR2 is FQNNGV. With V trimmed by 5 bases and J by 8 bases, 8 bases remained unmatched. The CDR3 DNA is TGTGCCAGCAGCAGCCACGGGACAGGGGTCGGCTACACCTTC. Protein sequence: CASSSHGTGVGYTF.

The rearrangement uses TRBV28 and TRBJ2-7; maybe TRBD2 (7 bases). Trimming left V 6 bases short and J 5 bases short, with 20 bases between. Looked up from germline, CDR1 is MDHEN and CDR2 is SYDVKM. The CDR3 runs 15 residues. Here the CDR3 DNA reads TGTGCCAGCAGCTCGCCGGGGGGCGGGGGCGACGAGCAGTACTTC. This sequence encodes CASSSPGGGGDEQYF.

V is TRBV27 and J is TRBJ1-5; D not certain. Trimming left V 6 bases short and J 4 bases short, with 10 bases between. From germline, CDR1 is MNHEY and CDR2 SMNVEV (reference sequence). The CDR3 is made up of 13 amino acids. This chain's CDR3 is CASSRTINQPQHF. CDR3 in DNA: TGTGCCAGCAGCCGAACAATAAATCAGCCCCAGCATTTT.

This chain joins TRBV9 and TRBJ2-1; no reliable D call. Trimming cost V 0 bases and J 1 base, with 8 bases left between them. Per the germline V gene, CDR1 is SGDLS and CDR2 is YYNGEE. CDR3 length: 15 residues. CDR3 sequence (DNA): TGTGCCAGCAGCGTAGAGGCTAGTTCCTACAATGAGCAGTTCTTC. Translation: CASSVEASSYNEQFF.

The rearrangement joins TRBV30 to TRBJ1-6; a possible D gene is TRBD1 (5 bases). Trimming removed 4 bases from V and 8 bases from J, with 21 bases in between. Per the germline V gene, CDR1 is GTSNPN and CDR2 is SVGIG (reference sequence). The CDR3 has 16 residues. CDR3 region: CAWTLAGRAFYSPLHF. DNA for the CDR3: TGTGCCTGGACTCTCGCCGGCAGGGCGTTTTATTCACCCCTCCACTTT.

This chain uses TRBV15 with TRBJ1-1, with unresolved D. This CDR3 contains 13 residues. CDR1 and CDR2 from the germline V gene are LNHNV and YYDKDF (reference sequence). With 1 base removed from V and 6 bases from J, the gap between germline ends came to 9 bases. The CDR3 sequence: CATSRGGSAEAFF. The CDR3 DNA follows: TGTGCCACCAGCAGAGGAGGAAGCGCTGAAGCTTTCTTT. Full variable domain (rest looked up from reference TRBV15 and TRBJ1-1): DAMVIQNPRYQVTQFGKPVTLSCSQTLNHNVMYWYQQKSSQAPKLLFHYYDKDFNNEADTPDNFQSRRPNTSFCFLDIRSPGLGDTAMYLCATSRGGSAEAFFGQGTRLTVV.

The chain employs TRBV7-9 and TRBJ1-4; no firm D call. Germline V gives CDR1 SEHNR, CDR2 FQNEAQ (reference sequence). Trimming took off 1 base at V and 6 bases at J, with 9 bases between the two ends. CDR3 size: 14 residues. The CDR3 bases are TGTGCCAGCAGCTTAGTTAAGGAGGATGAAAAACTGTTTTTT. This encodes CASSLVKEDEKLFF.

The rearrangement uses TRBV7-3 and TRBJ2-5; 7 bases map to TRBD1. J lost 2 bases, V lost 5 bases, and 8 bases had no gene match. Per germline, CDR1 SGHTA and CDR2 FQGTGA. CDR3 length equals 15 residues. The CDR3 nucleotides read TGTGCCAGCAGCCAAACGACAGGGTTTCAAGAGACCCAGTACTTC. Translating gives CASSQTTGFQETQYF.

The J gene is TRBJ2-3, the V gene TRBV18; a weak D match, TRBD1 (6 bases). Trimming cost V 3 bases and J 5 bases, with 12 bases left between them. The germline V gene has CDR1 KGHSH and CDR2 LQKENI. This CDR3 spans 14 amino acids. In DNA form, the CDR3 reads TGTGCCAGCTCACCGGTGGTACAGGGAGATACGCAGTATTTT. Protein sequence: CASSPVVQGDTQYF. Complete variable domain (other parts from reference TRBV18 and TRBJ2-3): NAGVMQNPRHLVRRRGQEARLRCSPMKGHSHVYWYRQLPEEGLKFMVYLQKENIIDESGMPKERFSAEFPKEGPSILRIQQVVRGDSAAYFCASSPVVQGDTQYFGPGTRLTVL.

The chain joins TRBV4-1 to TRBJ1-5, with D unresolved. The ends were cut back, 0 bases at V and 7 bases at J, with 16 bases in the middle. Germline CDR1 reads MGHRA; CDR2 reads YSYEKL. The CDR3 is 16 residues long. This CDR3 reads CASSQEGSTGRQPQHF. The CDR3 coding sequence is TGCGCCAGCAGCCAAGAGGGTTCGACGGGGAGGCAGCCCCAGCATTTT.

V gene TRBV2 combines with J gene TRBJ1-2, with 7 bases that match TRBD1. V trimming: 0 bases; J trimming: 4 bases; junction bases outside the gene matches: 5. CDR1 is SNHLY, CDR2 FYNNEI, per germline. The length of the CDR3 is 15 residues. DNA for the CDR3: TGTGCCAGCAGTGAAGCAACAGGGGTGATCTATGGCTACACCTTC. Amino acids: CASSEATGVIYGYTF.

This clone is a singleton in its sample. Given a much more abundant clone one base away, this may be a read error. Other DNA sequences in the sample encode the same CDR3. The V and J genes are TRBV6-5 and TRBJ2-7; 9 nucleotides match TRBD2. The CDR3 spans 15 residues. Germline V gives CDR1 MNHEY, CDR2 SVGAGI. CDR3 DNA sequence: TGTGCCAGCAGTAGTCAGACTAGCGGCTCCTACGAGCAATACTTC. It codes for CASSSQTSGSYEQYF.

This clone was seen a single time. V usage is TRBV3-1 (or the pseudogene TRBV3-2) and J usage is TRBJ1-2, with D possibly matching TRBD1 (5 bases). The germline V and J ends were trimmed by 1 base and 6 bases, with 15 bases remaining between them. The CDR3 loop spans 15 amino acids. Germline-derived CDR1 and CDR2 are LGHDT and YNNKEL (reference sequence). The CDR3 sequence is CASSQGGRRAHGYTF. Written as DNA, the CDR3 is TGTGCCAGCAGCCAAGGGGGCCGCAGGGCTCATGGCTACACCTTC.

The genes are TRBV10-3 and TRBJ2-7; 13 nucleotides align to TRBD2. Germline CDR1 reads ENHRY; CDR2 reads SYGVKD. V was pared by 7 bases and J by 6 bases, with 9 bases of the junction left unmatched. CDR3 size: 15 residues. The chain's CDR3 is CAIIDTSGGAAEQYF. In DNA, the CDR3 is TGTGCCATCATTGATACTAGCGGGGGGGCGGCCGAGCAGTACTTC.

This clone was seen once. The CDR3 DNA reads TGTGCCAGCAGCCAAAGTCAGGGGCGTTTAGAGACCCAGTACTTC. It specifies CASSQSQGRLETQYF. This sequence joins TRBV3-1 (or the pseudogene TRBV3-2) and TRBJ2-5; D may be TRBD1 (6 bases). V gave up 2 bases and J gave up 4 bases, with 14 bases separating them. The CDR3 length is 15 residues. From germline, CDR1 is LGHDT and CDR2 YNNKEL (reference sequence).

The chain carries TRBV5-4 and TRBJ2-2; 7 bases match TRBD2. The CDR3 spans 17 residues. The V gene's germline CDR1 is SGHNT and CDR2 YYREEE (reference sequence). V shed 4 bases, J shed 0 bases, and the junction held 9 bases outside the gene matches. The CDR3 nucleotides read TGTGCCAGCAGCGTGGGTGGAAGCGGGGCGAACACCGGGGAGCTGTTTTTT. This encodes CASSVGGSGANTGELFF.

This sequence joins TRBV7-3 and TRBJ2-3; 7 bases fit TRBD2. The V gene's germline CDR1 is SGHTA and CDR2 FQGTGA. V shed 6 bases, J shed 3 bases, and the junction held 9 bases outside the gene matches. The length of the CDR3 is 15 residues. The CDR3 protein is CASRSAGEPTDTQYF. The CDR3 DNA follows: TGTGCCAGCAGGTCGGCGGGGGAGCCGACAGATACGCAGTATTTT.

The CDR3 sequence: CAWSWGGAYEQYF. The CDR3 DNA sequence: TGTGCCTGGAGTTGGGGGGGCGCCTACGAGCAGTACTTC. The rearrangement links TRBV30 to TRBJ2-7; tentative D call: TRBD2 (7 bases). The CDR3 sequence is 13 residues long. CDR1 and CDR2 (germline): GTSNPN, SVGIG (reference sequence). V was trimmed by 2 bases and J by 2 bases, leaving 10 bases between them.

This clone was recorded only once. The chain carries TRBV5-1 and TRBJ1-2, with 7 nucleotides matching TRBD1. The CDR3 contains 14 residues. V was clipped by 4 bases and J by 4 bases; unmatched bases: 7. From germline, CDR1 is SGHRS and CDR2 YFSETQ. CDR3 in DNA: TGCGCCAGCAGCCATAGGGACAGCACCTATGGCTACACCTTC. This gives the protein CASSHRDSTYGYTF.

The chain combines TRBV10-3 with TRBJ2-5; D possibly corresponds to TRBD1 (6 bases). V was cut by 6 bases and J by 3 bases, with 11 bases left in between. CDR3 length equals 13 residues. Germline assignment: CDR1 ENHRY and CDR2 SYGVKD. DNA for the CDR3: TGTGCCATCAGCATAGGACAGAAAGAGACCCAGTACTTC. This sequence encodes CAISIGQKETQYF.

This clone is a singleton in its sample. The chain carries TRBV9 and TRBJ2-2, with D perhaps matching TRBD1 (6 bases). The CDR3 has 15 amino acids. Trimming shortened V by 2 bases and J by 4 bases, and 12 bases separated the two germline ends. The germline CDR1 and CDR2 sequences are SGDLS and YYNGEE. The CDR3 DNA reads as TGTGCCAGCAGCGTCTCCCCACAGGGCACCGGGGAGCTGTTTTTT. It codes for CASSVSPQGTGELFF.